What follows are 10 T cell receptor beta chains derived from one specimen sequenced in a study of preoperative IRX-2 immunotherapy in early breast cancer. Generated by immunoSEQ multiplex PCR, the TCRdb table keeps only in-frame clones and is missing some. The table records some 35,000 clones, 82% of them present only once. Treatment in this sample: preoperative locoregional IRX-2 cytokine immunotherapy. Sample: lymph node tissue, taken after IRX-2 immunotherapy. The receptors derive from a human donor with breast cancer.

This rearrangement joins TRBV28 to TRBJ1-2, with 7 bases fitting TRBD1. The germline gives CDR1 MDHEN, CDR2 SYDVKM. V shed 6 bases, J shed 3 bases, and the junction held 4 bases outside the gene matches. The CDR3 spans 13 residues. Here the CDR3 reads CASSSGTDYGYTF. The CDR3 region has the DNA TGTGCCAGCAGCTCCGGGACAGACTATGGCTACACCTTC.

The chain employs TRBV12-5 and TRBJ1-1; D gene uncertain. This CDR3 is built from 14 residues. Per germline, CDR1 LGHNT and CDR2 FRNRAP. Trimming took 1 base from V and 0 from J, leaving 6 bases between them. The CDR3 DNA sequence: TGTGCTAGTGGTTTGGGGCAGGTGAACACTGAAGCTTTCTTT. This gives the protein CASGLGQVNTEAFF.

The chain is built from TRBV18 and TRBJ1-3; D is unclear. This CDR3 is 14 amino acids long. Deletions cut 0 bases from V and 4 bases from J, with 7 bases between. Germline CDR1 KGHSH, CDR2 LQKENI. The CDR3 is CASSPPPGGNTIYF. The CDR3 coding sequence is TGTGCCAGCTCACCACCGCCGGGAGGAAACACCATATATTTT. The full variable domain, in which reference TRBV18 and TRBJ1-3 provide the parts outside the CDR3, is NAGVMQNPRHLVRRRGQEARLRCSPMKGHSHVYWYRQLPEEGLKFMVYLQKENIIDESGMPKERFSAEFPKEGPSILRIQQVVRGDSAAYFCASSPPPGGNTIYFGEGSWLTVV.

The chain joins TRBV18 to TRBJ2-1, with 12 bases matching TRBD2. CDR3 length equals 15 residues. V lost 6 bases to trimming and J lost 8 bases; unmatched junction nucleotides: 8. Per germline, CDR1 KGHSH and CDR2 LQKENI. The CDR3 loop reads CASSPSGGARDEQFF. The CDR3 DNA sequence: TGTGCCAGCTCCCCTAGCGGGGGGGCCAGGGATGAGCAGTTCTTC. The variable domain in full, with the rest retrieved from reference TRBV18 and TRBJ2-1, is NAGVMQNPRHLVRRRGQEARLRCSPMKGHSHVYWYRQLPEEGLKFMVYLQKENIIDESGMPKERFSAEFPKEGPSILRIQQVVRGDSAAYFCASSPSGGARDEQFFGPGTRLTVL.

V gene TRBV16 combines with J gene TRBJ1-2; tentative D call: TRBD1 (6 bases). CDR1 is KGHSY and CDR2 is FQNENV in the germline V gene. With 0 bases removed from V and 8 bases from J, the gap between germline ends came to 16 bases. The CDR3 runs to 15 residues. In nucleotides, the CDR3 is TGTGCCAGCAGCCAATCGAGCCAGGGGATGAGCGGCTACACCTTC. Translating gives CASSQSSQGMSGYTF.

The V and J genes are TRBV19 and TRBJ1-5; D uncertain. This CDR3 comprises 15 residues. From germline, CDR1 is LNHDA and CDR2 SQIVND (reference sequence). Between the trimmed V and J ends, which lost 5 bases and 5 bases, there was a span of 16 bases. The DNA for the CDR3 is TGTGCCAGTAGTCCCTTGCGGCTTTTAGATCAGCCCCAGCATTTT. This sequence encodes CASSPLRLLDQPQHF.

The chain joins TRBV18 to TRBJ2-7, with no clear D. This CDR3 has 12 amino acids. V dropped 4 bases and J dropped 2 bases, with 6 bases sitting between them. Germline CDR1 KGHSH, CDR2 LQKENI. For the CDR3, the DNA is TGTGCCAGCTCACTAGAGACCTACGAGCAGTACTTC. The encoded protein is CASSLETYEQYF. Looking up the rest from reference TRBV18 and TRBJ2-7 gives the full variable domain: NAGVMQNPRHLVRRRGQEARLRCSPMKGHSHVYWYRQLPEEGLKFMVYLQKENIIDESGMPKERFSAEFPKEGPSILRIQQVVRGDSAAYFCASSLETYEQYFGPGTRLTVT.

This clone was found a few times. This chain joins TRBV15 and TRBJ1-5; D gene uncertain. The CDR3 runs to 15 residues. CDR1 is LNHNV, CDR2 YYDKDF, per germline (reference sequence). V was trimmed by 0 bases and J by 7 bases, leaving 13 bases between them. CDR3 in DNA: TGTGCCACCAGCAGAGATGTGGTAGGTGGGCAGCCCCAGCATTTT. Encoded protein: CATSRDVVGGQPQHF.

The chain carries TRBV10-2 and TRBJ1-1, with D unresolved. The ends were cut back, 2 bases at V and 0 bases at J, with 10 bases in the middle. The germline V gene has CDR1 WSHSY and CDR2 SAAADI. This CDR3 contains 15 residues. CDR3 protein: CASSEAGSLNTEAFF. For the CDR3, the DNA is TGCGCCAGCAGTGAGGCGGGGAGTCTGAACACTGAAGCTTTCTTT.

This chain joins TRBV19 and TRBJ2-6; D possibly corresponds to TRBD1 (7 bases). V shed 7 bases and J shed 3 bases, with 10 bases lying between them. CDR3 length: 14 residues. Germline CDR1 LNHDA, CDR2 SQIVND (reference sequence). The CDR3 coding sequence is TGTGCCAGTAATCAGGGGGGTGGGGCCAACGTCCTGACTTTC. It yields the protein CASNQGGGANVLTF.